Included here is one T cell receptor (beta chain) sequence, with context. Its cognate antigen is unknown. There are 13 residues in the CDR3. Germline V gene lookup returns CDR1 MNHNS and CDR2 SASEGT. The ends were cut back, 6 bases at V and 0 bases at J, with 9 bases in the middle. Here immunoSEQ multiplex PCR was the method, and the copy in TCRdb shows in-frame clones only, minus some. The sample lists some 690,000 clones, 90% occurring once. The data belong to a study of shared clonotypes between healthy human individuals. Study-wide points: Only blood was sampled, and tissue TCR repertoires likely differ from blood ones.

The V and J genes are TRBV6-1 and TRBJ2-7; D is ambiguous. The TCR was taken from a man between 18 and 29 years old in good health. Some clones in this sample may be carry-over from other donors' samples. Material: memory CD8+ T cells from PBMCs. Subset described: CD45RO+ cells pooled with CCR7-negative TemRA cells. CDR3 coding DNA: TGTGCCAGCAGGATGCCGAGCTCCTACGAGCAGTACTTC. It translates to CASRMPSSYEQYF.